Listed below are T cell receptor beta chains from one sample, sequenced in a study of blood T cell repertoires in COVID-19. The repertoire was sequenced with immunoSEQ multiplex PCR; TCRdb's copy has only in-frame clones and lacks some. The sample carries roughly 140,000 clones, 70% to 90% recorded once. Sequenced material: PBMCs or T cells enriched from blood (not recorded which). All receptors come from a woman aged 25 to 39 with acute COVID-19. Both conserved end residues are part of each CDR3. A D gene is named only where the DNA matches it firmly. The listing skips clone size in some rows; elsewhere it reads once, few, many or a size class.

v_call,d_call,clone_size,j_call,cdr3_nt,cdr3_aa
TRBV6-5,TRBD1,.,TRBJ2-2,TGTGCCAGCAGTCGCTTACAGGGGACCGGGGAGCTGTTTTTT,CASSRLQGTGELFF
TRBV5-1,TRBD2,.,TRBJ2-2,TGCGCCAGCAGCTTGGGTAATAGCGGGACCGGGGAGCTGTTTTTT,CASSLGNSGTGELFF
TRBV19,.,.,TRBJ2-1,TGTGCCAGTAGTATAAGGAGGGAGCGGGACATGCGCAATGAGCAGTTCTTC,CASSIRRERDMRNEQFF
TRBV15,.,.,TRBJ1-5,TGTGCCACAAGATACGGCGAGGGCAATCAGCCCCAGCATTTT,CATRYGEGNQPQHF
TRBV7-3,.,.,TRBJ1-1,TGTGCCAGCAGCCCGACAGTGAACACTGAAGCTTTCTTT,CASSPTVNTEAFF
TRBV27,TRBD1,.,TRBJ2-7,TGTGCCAGCAGTTGGGCTGGGACAGTACCCTCCTACGAGCAGTACTTC,CASSWAGTVPSYEQYF
TRBV30,TRBD2,.,TRBJ2-5,TGTGCCTGGAGTAAGACTAGCGGAGCCCAAGAGACCCAGTACTTC,CAWSKTSGAQETQYF
TRBV7-2,.,.,TRBJ1-5,TGTGCCAGCAGCTTAGAGATCAGTCAGCCCCAGCATTTT,CASSLEISQPQHF
TRBV30,.,.,TRBJ1-1,TGTGCCTGGAGTGGTCCGGCCCCTAGAAACACTGAAGCTTTCTTT,CAWSGPAPRNTEAFF
TRBV7-9,TRBD1,.,TRBJ1-2,TGTGCCAGCAGCTTAGCCAGGGGGCGGGACTATGGCTACACCTTC,CASSLARGRDYGYTF
TRBV7-8,TRBD1,.,TRBJ2-2,TGTGCCAGCCGAGGGGGCACCTTCGAGGGGGAGCTGTTTTTT,CASRGGTFEGELFF
TRBV2,.,.,TRBJ2-7,TGTGCCAGCAGTGAGTACTACGAGCAGTACTTC,CASSEYYEQYF
TRBV6-4,.,.,TRBJ2-3,TGTGCCAGCAGTGAACAGGGGGGGGATACGCAGTATTTT,CASSEQGGDTQYF
TRBV6-4,.,.,TRBJ2-6,TGTGCCAGCAGTCCCGGGACACTAACTGGGGCCAACGTCCTGACTTTC,CASSPGTLTGANVLTF
TRBV7-2,.,once,TRBJ2-3,TGTGCCAGCAGCTCCCGTTGGACTAGCACAGATACGCAGTATTTT,CASSSRWTSTDTQYF
TRBV11-2,.,.,TRBJ2-1,TGTGCCAGCCTTACTAACGGTGATGAGCAGTTCTTC,CASLTNGDEQFF
TRBV4-3,.,few,TRBJ2-7,TGCGCCAGCAGCCAAGATGCCGGACAGATATACGAGCAGTACTTC,CASSQDAGQIYEQYF
TRBV6-5,TRBD1,.,TRBJ1-2,TGTGCCACCCCCGGACAGGGGGCAAGTGACTATGGCTACACCTTC,CATPGQGASDYGYTF
TRBV5-1,TRBD1,.,TRBJ1-2,TGCGCCAGCAGCTTGGAAGGACAGGGATTCTATGGCTACACCTTC,CASSLEGQGFYGYTF
TRBV28,TRBD1,once,TRBJ1-6,TGTGCCAGCAGTTTACCCCAGCAGGGGGGTTCACCCCTCCACTTT,CASSLPQQGGSPLHF
TRBV30,.,.,TRBJ2-5,TGTGCCTGGAGCACTAGAGGGGAGACCCAGTACTTC,CAWSTRGETQYF
TRBV9,.,.,TRBJ2-1,TGTGCCAGCAGCGTAAGGGGACATACACTTACCTACAATGAGCAGTTCTTC,CASSVRGHTLTYNEQFF
TRBV15,TRBD2,.,TRBJ2-3,TGTGCCACCAGCAGACCCTTAGCGGGAGGAGGAGATACGCAGTATTTT,CATSRPLAGGGDTQYF
TRBV3-1/TRBV3-2,TRBD1,.,TRBJ1-3,TGTGCCAGCAGCCAGGGACAGGGGGACACCATATATTTT,CASSQGQGDTIYF
TRBV6-5,TRBD2,.,TRBJ2-7,TGTGCCAGCAGCACTAGCGGGAGGGCCGGAGAGCAGTACTTC,CASSTSGRAGEQYF
TRBV7-9,.,.,TRBJ1-3,TGTGCCAGCAGCTTAGTCAATGGAAACACCATATATTTT,CASSLVNGNTIYF
TRBV7-2,TRBD2,.,TRBJ2-3,TGTGCCAGCAGCTTAAAAAGCGGGAGATTGAGAACAGATACGCAGTATTTT,CASSLKSGRLRTDTQYF
TRBV5-1,TRBD1,.,TRBJ2-7,TGCGCCAGCAGCTTGGAGGGACAGCCCTACGAGCAGTACTTC,CASSLEGQPYEQYF
TRBV5-5,TRBD1,.,TRBJ1-1,TGTGCCAGCAGCCCTAGGGGGCAGAACGCTGAAGCTTTCTTT,CASSPRGQNAEAFF